A single TCR beta chain is shown here with its context. The target antigen is unknown. The data originate from a study of CD4 T cells in relation to SARS-CoV-2 and coronaviruses. In the study overall: Crossreactive spike epitopes shared across donors were mapped to their HLA restriction.

The unexposed donors gave CD4+ T cells in 2011-2018, prior to COVID-19. Isolation of CD4+ T cells took place after about 9 days in culture. Using immunoSEQ multiplex PCR, the repertoire was profiled, and TCRdb retains in-frame clones only, with some absent. This sample has roughly 14,000 clones, with approximately 73% found just once. The V gene lost 4 bases and the J gene lost 0 bases, with 8 bases spanning the gap. Germline V gene lookup returns CDR1 KGHDR and CDR2 SFDVKD. The CDR3 has 15 residues. This chain joins TRBV24-1 and TRBJ2-2, with D possibly TRBD1 on 6 matching bases. The TCR comes from a human donor in good health. The sample comprised CD4+ T cells from PBMCs, cultured in vitro. The DNA of the CDR3 is TGTGCCACCAGTGAACGACAGGCGAACACCGGGGAGCTGTTTTTT. This sequence encodes CATSERQANTGELFF.